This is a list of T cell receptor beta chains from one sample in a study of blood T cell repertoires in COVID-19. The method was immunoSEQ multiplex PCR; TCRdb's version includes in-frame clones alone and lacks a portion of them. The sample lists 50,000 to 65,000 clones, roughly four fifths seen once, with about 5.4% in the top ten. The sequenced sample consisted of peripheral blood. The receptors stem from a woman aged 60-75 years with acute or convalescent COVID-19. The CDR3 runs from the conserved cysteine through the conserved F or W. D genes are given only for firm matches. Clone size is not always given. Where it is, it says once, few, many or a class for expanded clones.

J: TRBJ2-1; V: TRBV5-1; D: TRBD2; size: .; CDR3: CASSLAASGGTHSYNEQFF; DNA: TGCGCCAGCAGCTTGGCCGCTAGCGGGGGGACCCACTCTTACAATGAGCAGTTCTTC
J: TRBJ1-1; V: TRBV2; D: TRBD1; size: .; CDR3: CASSTGGRNTEAFF; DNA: TGTGCCAGCAGCACAGGGGGTCGGAACACTGAAGCTTTCTTT
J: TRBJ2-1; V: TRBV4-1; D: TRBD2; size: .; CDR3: CASSPLVRTRAYEQFF; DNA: TGCGCCAGCAGCCCTTTGGTTAGGACTAGGGCATATGAGCAGTTCTTC
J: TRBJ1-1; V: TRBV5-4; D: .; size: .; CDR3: CASSFDRNTEAFF; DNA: TGTGCCAGCAGCTTTGATAGGAACACTGAAGCTTTCTTT
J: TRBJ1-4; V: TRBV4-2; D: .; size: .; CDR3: CASSQSRVATNEKLFF; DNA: TGTGCCAGCAGCCAGTCCAGGGTCGCGACTAATGAAAAACTGTTTTTT
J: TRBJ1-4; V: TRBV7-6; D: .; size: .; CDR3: CASSSLARGDNEKLFF; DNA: TGTGCCAGCAGCTCTTTGGCGCGGGGAGATAATGAAAAACTGTTTTTT
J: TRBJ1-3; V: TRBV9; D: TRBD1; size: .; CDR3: CASSVTGDSGNTIYF; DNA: TGTGCCAGCAGCGTAACAGGGGACTCTGGAAACACCATATATTTT
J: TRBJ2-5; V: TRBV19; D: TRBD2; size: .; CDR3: CASSTRGSGGRETQYF; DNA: TGTGCCAGTAGTACCCGGGGGAGCGGGGGCAGAGAGACCCAGTACTTC
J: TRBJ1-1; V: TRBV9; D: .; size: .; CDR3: CASSVRAQNTEAFF; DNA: TGTGCCAGCAGCGTCAGGGCCCAAAACACTGAAGCTTTCTTT
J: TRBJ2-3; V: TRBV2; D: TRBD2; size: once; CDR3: CAVAGGWADTQYF; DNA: TGTGCGGTAGCGGGAGGTTGGGCAGATACGCAGTATTTT
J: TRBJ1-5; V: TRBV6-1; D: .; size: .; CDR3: CASSEKSPDSVNQPQHF; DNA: TGTGCCAGCAGTGAAAAGTCGCCTGACAGCGTCAATCAGCCCCAGCATTTT
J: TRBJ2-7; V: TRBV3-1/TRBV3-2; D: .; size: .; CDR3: CASSLLADSSYEQYF; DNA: TGTGCCAGCAGCCTCCTAGCGGACAGCTCCTACGAGCAGTACTTC
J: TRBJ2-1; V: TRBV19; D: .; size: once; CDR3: CASSWPGIYNEQFF; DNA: TGTGCCAGTAGTTGGCCAGGGATCTACAATGAGCAGTTCTTC
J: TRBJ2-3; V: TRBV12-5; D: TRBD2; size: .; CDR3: CASGLVTGRGTDTQYF; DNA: TGTGCTAGTGGTTTGGTAACGGGGAGGGGCACAGATACGCAGTATTTT
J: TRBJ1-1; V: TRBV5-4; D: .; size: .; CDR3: CASSKQGIEAFF; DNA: TGTGCCAGCAGCAAGCAGGGAATTGAAGCTTTCTTT
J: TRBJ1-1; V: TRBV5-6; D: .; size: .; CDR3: CASSLSGGRSTEAFF; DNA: TGTGCCAGCAGCTTGAGCGGCGGCCGAAGCACTGAAGCTTTCTTT
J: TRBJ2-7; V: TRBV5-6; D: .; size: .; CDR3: CASSLVRWRGDEQYF; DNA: TGTGCCAGCAGCTTGGTAAGGTGGCGGGGCGACGAGCAGTACTTC
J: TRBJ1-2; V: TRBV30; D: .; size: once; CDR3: CAWRGLGDTF; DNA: TGTGCCTGGAGAGGCCTAGGGGACACCTTC
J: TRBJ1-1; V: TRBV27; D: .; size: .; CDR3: CASSSGRTITAEAFF; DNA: TGTGCCAGCAGTTCGGGAAGGACCATAACAGCTGAAGCTTTCTTT
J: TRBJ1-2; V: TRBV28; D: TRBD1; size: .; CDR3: CASSALDRRLYGYTF; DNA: TGTGCCAGCAGCGCCTTGGACAGGCGCCTCTATGGCTACACCTTC
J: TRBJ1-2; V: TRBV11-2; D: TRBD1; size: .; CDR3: CASSSTGRYGYTF; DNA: TGTGCCAGCAGCTCGACAGGGCGTTATGGCTACACCTTC
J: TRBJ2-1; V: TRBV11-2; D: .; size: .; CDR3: CASSPRGDSSYNEQFF; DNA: TGTGCCAGCAGCCCCCGTGGTGATAGCTCCTACAATGAGCAGTTCTTC
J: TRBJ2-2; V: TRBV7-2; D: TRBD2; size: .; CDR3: CASSFFPGGRSGELFF; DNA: TGTGCCAGCAGCTTTTTCCCGGGAGGGCGAAGCGGGGAGCTGTTTTTT
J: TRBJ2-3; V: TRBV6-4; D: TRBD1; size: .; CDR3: CASSDSGTGRDTQYF; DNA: TGTGCCAGCAGTGATTCCGGGACAGGGAGGGATACGCAGTATTTT
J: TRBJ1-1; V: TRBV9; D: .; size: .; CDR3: CASSVDTRAGVRSEAFF; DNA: TGTGCCAGCAGCGTGGACACGAGAGCGGGGGTGAGATCTGAAGCTTTCTTT
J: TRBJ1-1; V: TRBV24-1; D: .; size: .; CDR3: CATSDSRGGNTEAFF; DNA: TGTGCCACCAGTGATTCACGAGGGGGGAACACTGAAGCTTTCTTT
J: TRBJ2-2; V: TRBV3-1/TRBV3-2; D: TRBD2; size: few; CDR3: CASTTAGGPTGELFF; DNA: TGTGCCAGCACGACGGCGGGGGGGCCAACCGGGGAGCTGTTTTTT
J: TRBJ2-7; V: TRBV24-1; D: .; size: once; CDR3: CATFSREKRLEQYF; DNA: TGTGCCACCTTTTCTCGGGAAAAGAGACTCGAGCAGTACTTC
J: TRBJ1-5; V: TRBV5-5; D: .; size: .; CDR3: CASSLASSNQPQHF; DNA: TGTGCCAGCAGCTTGGCCTCTAGCAATCAGCCCCAGCATTTT
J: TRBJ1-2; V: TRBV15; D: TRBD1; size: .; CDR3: CATSTETGPYGYTF; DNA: TGTGCCACCAGCACCGAGACAGGGCCCTATGGCTACACCTTC
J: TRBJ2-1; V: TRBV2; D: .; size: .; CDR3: CASSQGGNEQFF; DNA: TGTGCCAGCAGCCAGGGAGGCAATGAGCAGTTCTTC
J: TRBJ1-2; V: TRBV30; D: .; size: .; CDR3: CAWSGANYGYTF; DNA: TGTGCCTGGAGTGGCGCTAACTATGGCTACACCTTC
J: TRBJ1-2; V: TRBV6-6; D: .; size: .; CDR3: CASRRRGAAGDNYGYTF; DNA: TGTGCCAGCAGACGAAGAGGGGCCGCGGGAGATAACTATGGCTACACCTTC
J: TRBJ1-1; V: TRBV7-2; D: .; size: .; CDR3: CALQGLPNTEAFF; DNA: TGTGCCTTGCAGGGACTCCCCAACACTGAAGCTTTCTTT
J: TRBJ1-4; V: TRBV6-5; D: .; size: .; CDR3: CASSYGQTNEKLFF; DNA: TGTGCCAGCAGTTACGGTCAGACTAATGAAAAACTGTTTTTT
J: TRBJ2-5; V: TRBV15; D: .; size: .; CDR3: CATSTRDIGGTQYF; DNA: TGTGCCACCAGCACTAGGGACATCGGTGGGACCCAGTACTTC